This T cell receptor beta chain stems from a study of CD8+CD57+ T cells in acquired aplastic anemia. TCR beta VDJ combinations and CDR3 sequences were profiled from genomic DNA. TCRdb processed the reads anew with MiXCR; each CDR3 protein has one entry. Among some 240,000 distinct CDR3 sequences listed, 34% were seen once. The source material was sorted CD4+, CD8+, or CD8+CD57+ T cells (not recorded which) from PBMCs. The TCR originated in a human donor in good health, serving as a control.

The DNA of the CDR3 is TGCAGCGTTGAAGCTCACCTCTACAATGAGCAGTTCTTC. It encodes CSVEAHLYNEQFF. The chain carries TRBV29-1 and TRBJ2-1; D uncertain. Deletions cut 1 base from V and 3 bases from J, with 7 bases between. Germline CDR1 and CDR2: SQVTM and ANQGSEA. This CDR3 has 13 amino acids.